These 8 T cell receptor beta chains were sequenced from one sample in a study of CD8+ T cells in alopecia areata. Following extraction, RNA underwent reverse transcription to cDNA, which served as the sequencing template. Assay used: immunoSEQ multiplex PCR; TCRdb lists only in-frame clones, some missing. The profile shows around 250,000 clones, 67% of them singletons. The sequencing used CD4+ T cells sorted from blood, collected at week 0. The receptors shown here come from a human donor with alopecia areata.

The table lists this clone with a few counts. The same CDR3 is also encoded by other DNA sequences in this sample. The chain carries TRBV5-4 and TRBJ2-4; D possibly matches TRBD1 or TRBD2 (6 bases each). The V end lost 5 bases, the J end lost 2 bases, and 11 bases lay between the germline ends. The CDR3 is 14 residues long. The germline V gene encodes CDR1 SGHNT and CDR2 YYREEE (reference sequence). The chain's CDR3 is CASSERGPKNIQYF. CDR3 DNA: TGTGCCAGCAGTGAACGGGGGCCCAAAAACATTCAGTACTTC.

The V call is TRBV4-3, the J call TRBJ2-1; 11 positions agree with TRBD2. CDR3 size: 15 residues. Looked up from germline, CDR1 is LGHNA and CDR2 is YSLEER. V was clipped by 1 base and J by 11 bases; unmatched bases: 7. The CDR3 nucleotides read TGCGCCAGCAGCCAAGGACTAGCGGGGACCTCGAAGCAGTTCTTC. It is translated as CASSQGLAGTSKQFF.

The chain joins TRBV30 to TRBJ2-1, with D possibly TRBD1 on 6 matching bases. The CDR3 totals 12 residues. Germline V gene data show CDR1 as GTSNPN and CDR2 as SVGIG (reference sequence). Trimming took 4 bases from V and 11 from J, leaving 15 bases between them. The CDR3 sequence is CAWNAYREKQFF. The CDR3 DNA is TGTGCCTGGAACGCCTACAGGGAAAAGCAGTTCTTC. Using reference TRBV30 and TRBJ2-1 for the parts outside the CDR3, the full variable domain is SQTIHQWPATLVQPVGSPLSLECTVEGTSNPNLYWYRQAAGRGLQLLFYSVGIGQISSEVPQNLSASRPQDRQFILSSKKLLLSDSGFYLCAWNAYREKQFFGPGTRLTVL.

The chain recombines TRBV30 with TRBJ2-5; 8 bases are a match to TRBD1. The CDR3 spans 14 residues. CDR1 is GTSNPN, CDR2 SVGIG, per germline (reference sequence). The trim removed 7 bases at V and 9 bases at J, leaving 16 bases unmatched. Written as DNA, the CDR3 is TGTGCCTCGCAGGGACAGGAGGCTAATATGGCCCAGTACTTC. Protein product: CASQGQEANMAQYF.

This clone appeared a few times. The chain employs TRBV7-9 and TRBJ2-7; D is ambiguous. From germline, CDR1 is SEHNR and CDR2 FQNEAQ (reference sequence). The CDR3 is 11 residues long. Trimming took 3 bases from V and 3 from J, leaving 3 bases between them. CDR3 residues: CASSFSYEQYF. In DNA, the CDR3 is TGTGCCAGCAGCTTCAGCTACGAGCAGTACTTC.

As for this clone: The junction departs from germline at one end; a sequencing error may be responsible. The chain recombines TRBV15 with TRBJ1-5; D gene ambiguous. This CDR3 is built from 14 residues. Germline lookup yields CDR1 LNHNV and CDR2 YYDKDF (reference sequence). The CDR3 sequence: CATSRDIRNQPQHF. In DNA, the CDR3 is TGTGCCACCAGCCGAGACATACGCAATCAGCCCCAGCATTTT.

The J gene is TRBJ2-2, the V gene TRBV4-1; TRBD2 aligns across 12 bases. V dropped 4 bases and J dropped 6; count of bases not matched to a gene: 6. Germline V gives CDR1 MGHRA, CDR2 YSYEKL. The CDR3 totals 16 residues. The CDR3 protein is CASSLRLAGVSGELFF. The CDR3 DNA is TGCGCCAGCAGCCTTCGACTAGCGGGGGTATCCGGGGAGCTGTTTTTT.

CDR3 region: CSVALGNTEAFF. Written as DNA, the CDR3 is TGCAGCGTTGCCTTGGGGAACACTGAAGCTTTCTTT. The chain employs TRBV29-1 and TRBJ1-1; D remains unclear. The V end was cut by 4 bases, the J end by 1 base, with 7 bases between. The CDR3 is 12 amino acids. Germline V gene sequence: CDR1 SQVTM, CDR2 ANQGSEA. Full variable domain (missing parts from reference TRBV29-1 and TRBJ1-1): SAVISQKPSRDICQRGTSLTIQCQVDSQVTMMFWYRQQPGQSLTLIATANQGSEATYESGFVIDKFPISRPNLTFSTLTVSNMSPEDSSIYLCSVALGNTEAFFGQGTRLTVV.